This T cell receptor beta chain emerged from a study of cytomegalovirus exposure and HLA in healthy donors. PCR primers comprised 60 Vbeta and 13 Jbeta primers. Clones were sequenced by immunoSEQ multiplex PCR, and TCRdb holds only the in-frame ones, with some missing. The table has some 170,000 clones, around three quarters seen once; the top ten hold about 1%. The CDR3 has 17 amino acids. Trimming took 3 bases from V and 2 from J; bases not matched to a gene: 8. Germline CDR1 and CDR2: SGHVS and FNYEAQ. Sequenced sample: PBMCs. The receptor was isolated from a woman aged 40 to 49 in good health and CMV-seronegative. V and J are TRBV7-6 and TRBJ2-3; TRBD2 aligns across 10 bases. The chain's CDR3 is CASSLTASGRATDTQYF. The CDR3 nucleotides are TGTGCCAGCAGCTTGACGGCCAGCGGGAGGGCCACAGATACGCAGTATTTT.